A single sample is the source of the 19 T cell receptor beta chains below, sequenced in a study of response to subunit inactivated influenza vaccine. TCRdb re-analysed the RT-PCR reads in MiXCR, keeping a single row per CDR3 protein. The top ten clones hold 11% of a sample with 710,000 or so distinct CDR3 sequences, roughly 14% of them seen once. The sequencing here drew on PBMCs from blood, taken 11 to 12 days after vaccination. The source of these receptors is a man aged 50 to 59 who received an inactivated influenza vaccine.

The V and J genes are TRBV29-1 and TRBJ2-5, with 8 bases aligning to TRBD2. V gave up 6 bases and J gave up 2 bases; unmatched junction bases: 2. The CDR3 spans 12 residues. Germline loops: CDR1 SQVTM, CDR2 ANQGSEA. CDR3 region: CSVSSGQETQYF. For the CDR3, the DNA is TGCAGCGTGTCTAGCGGGCAAGAGACCCAGTACTTC.

J is TRBJ1-1 and V is TRBV29-1; D unresolved. Germline V CDR1 and CDR2: SQVTM, ANQGSEA. V was shortened by 4 bases and J by 7 bases, with 16 bases between the two germline ends. The CDR3 is 13 residues long. For the CDR3, the DNA is TGCAGCGTTGGTTTCTCGCCTACCGATGAAGCTTTCTTT. Protein product: CSVGFSPTDEAFF.

The chain has TRBV7-8 and TRBJ2-1; D remains ambiguous. The V gene lost 5 bases and the J gene lost 0 bases, with 8 bases spanning the gap. Germline lookup yields CDR1 SGHVS and CDR2 FQNEAQ. The CDR3 totals 14 residues. The CDR3 DNA reads as TGTGCCAGCAGCATTCAAAGCTCCTACAATGAGCAGTTCTTC. Its translation is CASSIQSSYNEQFF.

The CDR3 DNA sequence: TGTGCCAGCAGTTGGGACAGGGCCTACGAGCAGTACTTC. Translating gives CASSWDRAYEQYF. The chain couples TRBV6-6 to TRBJ2-7, with TRBD1 matching 9 bases. CDR3 length: 13 residues. J gave up 2 bases and V 4 bases, and 0 bases lay outside the gene matches. The germline gives CDR1 MNHNY, CDR2 SVGAGI (reference sequence).

V and J are TRBV7-2 and TRBJ2-3; 8 nucleotides align to TRBD2. CDR1 is SGHTA, CDR2 FQGNSA, per germline. CDR3 size: 17 residues. Unmatched junction bases numbered 14, after V lost 5 bases and J lost 4 bases. DNA for the CDR3: TGTGCCAGCAGCCCCCGGGGCAGCGGGGGCATCGCAGATACGCAGTATTTT. It is translated as CASSPRGSGGIADTQYF.

This clonotype was observed a handful of times. CDR3 loop: CASSWGSHYEQYF. The DNA for the CDR3 is TGTGCCAGCTCCTGGGGCAGTCACTACGAGCAGTACTTC. The chain links TRBV6-6 to TRBJ2-7; perhaps TRBD1 as D (5 bases). The V and J ends lost 8 bases and 3 bases respectively, with 14 bases between them. The germline V gene encodes CDR1 MNHNY and CDR2 SVGAGI (reference sequence). The CDR3 has 13 amino acids.

Concerning this clonotype: At one end the junction does not follow the germline gene, possibly because of a read error. The V call is TRBV6-2 or TRBV6-3, the J call TRBJ2-5; weak D call: TRBD2 (6 bases). The CDR3 contains 18 residues. Germline V gene sequence: CDR1 MNHEY, CDR2 SVGEGT. The CDR3 loop is CASSYSPLTPGEGKTKYF. In DNA, the CDR3 is TGTGCCAGCAGTTACTCTCCCCTTACTCCGGGAGAGGGGAAGACCAAGTACTTC.

The sample holds a few counts of this clonotype. The chain recombines TRBV18 with TRBJ2-4; D remains unclear. This CDR3 spans 15 amino acids. V lost 4 bases and J lost 8, with 18 bases in between. Germline lookup yields CDR1 KGHSH and CDR2 LQKENI. The CDR3 coding sequence is TGTGCCAGCTCACTTCGGACGTCCACTGGTGACATTCAGTACTTC. This encodes CASSLRTSTGDIQYF.

The gene calls are TRBV6-5 and TRBJ1-1, with D unresolved. V dropped 0 bases and J dropped 4 bases, with 12 bases sitting between them. Looked up from germline, CDR1 is MNHEY and CDR2 is SVGAGI. The CDR3 spans 15 residues. The CDR3: CASSYSGQFGTEAFF. The DNA for the CDR3 is TGTGCCAGCAGTTACTCTGGCCAGTTCGGCACTGAAGCTTTCTTT.

This clonotype was recorded at least ten times. The V gene is TRBV6-7, the J gene TRBJ1-6, with D unresolved. TRBV6-7 is treated as an ORF (open reading frame) with a function not yet certain. Trimming stripped 0 bases from V and 5 bases from J, with 14 bases between. The CDR3 spans 17 residues. The CDR3 bases are TGTGCCAGCAGTTACTCTCAGGAGAGGGATAATAATTCACCCCTCCACTTT. This translates into CASSYSQERDNNSPLHF.

The rearrangement uses TRBV5-1 and TRBJ2-6; D is unresolved. The germline CDR1 and CDR2 sequences are SGHRS and YFSETQ. CDR3 length: 16 residues. Trimming took off 4 bases at V and 2 bases at J, with 13 bases between the two ends. The CDR3 DNA reads as TGCGCCAGCAGCCCGGACCCGGTAACTGGGGCCAACGTCCTGACTTTC. It specifies CASSPDPVTGANVLTF.

This clonotype came up a few times. At one boundary the junction diverges from the germline segment, which might be a read error. V usage is TRBV29-1 and J usage is TRBJ2-3, with 7 bases that match TRBD1. The germline gives CDR1 SQVTM, CDR2 ANQGSEA. The CDR3 contains 14 residues. Here the CDR3 DNA reads TGCAGCGCCGGTAGACAGGGTCGCACGGATACGCAGTATTTT. The encoded protein is CSAGRQGRTDTQYF.

This clonotype was detected a few times. This sequence joins TRBV7-9 and TRBJ2-1, with a possible D match to TRBD2 (6 bases). CDR3 length: 15 amino acids. From germline, CDR1 is SEHNR and CDR2 FQNEAQ (reference sequence). V was clipped by 1 base and J by 8 bases, with 15 bases between them. This chain's CDR3 is CASSLVETRSYEQFF. In DNA, the CDR3 is TGTGCCAGCAGCTTAGTTGAGACTAGGTCGTATGAGCAGTTCTTC.

This clonotype occurred a few times. The gene calls are TRBV12-3 or TRBV12-4 and TRBJ2-5; the D is unclear. V was shortened by 7 bases and J by 4 bases, with 10 bases between the two germline ends. CDR3 size: 12 residues. The CDR3 is CASTTFGETQYF. CDR3 nucleotide sequence: TGTGCCAGCACCACCTTTGGAGAGACCCAGTACTTC.

This clonotype has only a few counts. The rearrangement joins TRBV7-2 to TRBJ2-6, with 8 bases identical to TRBD2. The CDR3 spans 15 residues. The germline V gene encodes CDR1 SGHTA and CDR2 FQGNSA. Trimming cost V 7 bases and J 4 bases; bases outside gene matches: 6. This CDR3 is CASIRRGGGANVLTF. As DNA, the CDR3 is TGTGCCAGCATCCGACGGGGGGGAGGGGCCAACGTCCTGACTTTC.

V gene TRBV7-2 combines with J gene TRBJ2-1; D might be TRBD1 or TRBD2, each matching 5 bases. The V end was cut by 3 bases, the J end by 4 bases, with 19 bases between. This CDR3 has 17 residues. Germline CDR1 SGHTA, CDR2 FQGNSA. CDR3 bases: TGTGCCAGCAGCTTCCCCCCCGGGACGACGGGGTACAATGAGCAGTTCTTC. Its protein product is CASSFPPGTTGYNEQFF.

The V gene is TRBV3-1, the J gene TRBJ1-1; D is undetermined. The CDR3 length is 10 residues. V was cut by 7 bases and J by 10 bases, with 10 bases left in between. Germline CDR1 is LGHDT and CDR2 is YNNKEL (reference sequence). The CDR3 nucleotides read TGTGCCAGCACGACCCGGGGAGCTTTCTTT. Translating gives CASTTRGAFF.

This clonotype showed up many times. The chain combines TRBV3-1 with TRBJ2-2; a weak D match, TRBD1 (6 bases). Trimming left V 4 bases short and J 6 bases short, with 9 bases between. The CDR3 totals 13 residues. The germline gives CDR1 LGHDT, CDR2 YNNKEL (reference sequence). The chain's CDR3 is CASSPRGSGELFF. The CDR3 region has the DNA TGTGCCAGCAGCCCGAGGGGGTCCGGGGAGCTGTTTTTT.

In this sample, this clonotype turned up a few times. This chain links TRBV6-6 with TRBJ1-2; D gene unclear. V was shortened by 2 bases and J by 3 bases, with 7 bases between the two germline ends. The CDR3 loop spans 13 amino acids. Germline values: CDR1 MNHNY, CDR2 SVGAGI (reference sequence). CDR3 in DNA: TGTGCCAGCAGTTACCTCGGGGACTATGGCTACACCTTC. Amino acid sequence: CASSYLGDYGYTF.